The 13 T cell receptor beta chains presented below share a single source sample, sequenced in a study of T cells in Graves' hyperthyroidism and ophthalmopathy. Researchers took RNA transcripts and amplified the TCR beta CDR3 regions from them. TCR CDR3 regions were first amplified by RT-PCR with HTBI primers. One entry per CDR3 protein, called by TCRdb with MiXCR from the multiplex PCR reads. Of approximately 620,000 distinct CDR3 sequences in the sample, more than 15% were seen once. The specimen was blood. The receptors shown here come from a woman between 35 and 50 years old with Graves' ophthalmopathy.

This clonotype was seen ten or more times. The chain carries TRBV28 and TRBJ1-5; D may be TRBD1 (6 bases). V lost 6 bases to trimming and J lost 1 base, with 13 bases between them. The CDR3 totals 15 residues. CDR1 and CDR2 (germline): MDHEN, SYDVKM. DNA for the CDR3: TGTGCCAGCAGCCTGACGGGGACAAGCAATCAGCCCCAGCATTTT. Encoded protein: CASSLTGTSNQPQHF.

Only a few counts were recorded for this clonotype. The chain couples TRBV4-1 to TRBJ2-3; D remains unclear. V lost 3 bases and J lost 0, with 16 bases in between. The CDR3 sequence is 17 residues long. Germline assignment: CDR1 MGHRA and CDR2 YSYEKL. The CDR3 sequence: CASSQSLLGGSTDTQYF. For the CDR3, the DNA is TGCGCCAGCAGCCAGTCTCTCCTGGGCGGAAGCACAGATACGCAGTATTTT.

Only a few counts were recorded for this clonotype. This chain connects TRBV5-1 to TRBJ2-3; 8 bases map to TRBD2. Germline assignment: CDR1 SGHRS and CDR2 YFSETQ. The CDR3 has 19 residues. The J segment lost 6 bases and the V segment lost 2 bases, leaving 20 bases of the junction unmatched. The CDR3 DNA reads TGCGCCAGCAGCTTTTCAAAAGGAACAACTAGCGGCCTGTTGGATACGCAGTATTTT. Translation gives CASSFSKGTTSGLLDTQYF. Filled out from reference TRBV5-1 and TRBJ2-3, the complete variable domain reads KAGVTQTPRYLIKTRGQQVTLSCSPISGHRSVSWYQQTPGQGLQFLFEYFSETQRNKGNFPGRFSGRQFSNSRSEMNVSTLELGDSALYLCASSFSKGTTSGLLDTQYFGPGTRLTVL.

The chain joins TRBV30 to TRBJ2-2; no clear D gene. Germline V CDR1 and CDR2: GTSNPN, SVGIG (reference sequence). Trimming left V 4 bases short and J 1 base short, with 7 bases between. The CDR3 has 13 residues. The CDR3 nucleotides are TGTGCCTGGACAGCAGTGAACACCGGGGAGCTGTTTTTT. Its translation: CAWTAVNTGELFF.

To note about this clonotype: The junction differs from germline at one of its ends, possibly a read error. The genes are TRBV7-6 and TRBJ2-1; D gene ambiguous. This CDR3 spans 12 amino acids. Germline CDR1 reads SGHVS; CDR2 reads FNYEAQ. For the CDR3, the DNA is TGTGACAGCAGCTCCGGTGCCGATGAGCAGTTCTTC. This translates into CDSSSGADEQFF.

Worth noting for this clonotype: A much larger clone sits a single nucleotide away, making a read error possible. V usage is TRBV5-1 and J usage is TRBJ2-1; 12 nucleotides match TRBD2. This CDR3 comprises 16 residues. Germline V lookup: CDR1 SGHRS, CDR2 YFSETQ. After removal of 4 bases from V and 10 bases from J, the junction contained 12 bases not matched to a gene. The CDR3 reads CASSPTKLAGGGEQFF. CDR3 nucleotide sequence: TGCGCCAGCAGCCCTACCAAACTAGCGGGAGGTGGCGAGCAGTTCTTC.

This clonotype was recorded a few times. The chain recombines TRBV7-8 with TRBJ2-1; TRBD2 is a possible D gene (6 bases). This CDR3 comprises 15 residues. Germline-derived CDR1 and CDR2 are SGHVS and FQNEAQ. Trimming cost V 5 bases and J 7 bases, with 18 bases left between them. The CDR3 region is CASSPPYGSENEQFF. DNA for the CDR3: TGTGCCAGCAGCCCCCCGTACGGGAGTGAGAATGAGCAGTTCTTC.

In its sample, this clonotype was seen many times. The rearrangement links TRBV12-3 or TRBV12-4 to TRBJ1-2; the D is unclear. Trimming left V 6 bases short and J 0 bases short, with 5 bases between. CDR3 length equals 12 residues. In DNA form, the CDR3 reads TGTGCCAGCAGGGCTACTAACTATGGCTACACCTTC. Protein: CASRATNYGYTF.

This clonotype has only a few counts. The rearrangement joins TRBV15 to TRBJ1-3; 7 bases fit TRBD1. The V gene's germline CDR1 is LNHNV and CDR2 YYDKDF (reference sequence). This CDR3 has 15 residues. The junction had 1 base not matched to a gene; V was cut back by 0 bases and J by 2 bases. In DNA form, the CDR3 reads TGTGCCACCAGCAGAGATCAGGGGGCTGGAAACACCATATATTTT. Its translation: CATSRDQGAGNTIYF.

V is TRBV19 and J is TRBJ1-1; D uncertain. CDR1 and CDR2 (germline): LNHDA, SQIVND (reference sequence). The V end lost 6 bases, the J end lost 5 bases, and 7 bases lay between the germline ends. The CDR3 consists of 11 residues. The DNA for the CDR3 is TGTGCCAGTAGATTTTTAACTGAAGCTTTCTTT. It codes for CASRFLTEAFF. The full variable domain, in which reference TRBV19 and TRBJ1-1 provide the parts outside the CDR3, is DGGITQSPKYLFRKEGQNVTLSCEQNLNHDAMYWYRQDPGQGLRLIYYSQIVNDFQKGDIAEGYSVSREKKESFPLTVTSAQKNPTAFYLCASRFLTEAFFGQGTRLTVV.

This clonotype came up many times. The chain employs TRBV7-2 and TRBJ2-5, with 12 bases that match TRBD2. The germline CDR1 and CDR2 sequences are SGHTA and FQGNSA. The CDR3 is 17 residues long. Trimming removed 5 bases from V and 1 base from J; junction bases left unmatched: 8. In DNA, the CDR3 is TGTGCCAGCAGCCCCCTCCTGACTAGCGGGGGCCAAGAGACCCAGTACTTC. Translating gives CASSPLLTSGGQETQYF.

The chain employs TRBV27 and TRBJ1-6; D is perhaps TRBD1 (5 bases). Trimming stripped 0 bases from V and 10 bases from J, with 16 bases between. Germline CDR1 and CDR2: MNHEY and SMNVEV (reference sequence). This CDR3 spans 16 amino acids. Here the CDR3 reads CASSLSFSWGDSPLHF. Written as DNA, the CDR3 is TGTGCCAGCAGTTTATCCTTTTCCTGGGGGGACTCACCCCTCCACTTT.

Many counts were recorded for this clonotype. This chain connects TRBV2 to TRBJ1-2, with TRBD1 identical over 8 bases. From germline, CDR1 is SNHLY and CDR2 FYNNEI. With 5 bases clipped from V and 2 bases from J, the junction kept 7 bases outside the gene matches. This CDR3 is built from 15 residues. This CDR3 reads CASSPTWTGNYGYTF. The CDR3 DNA follows: TGTGCCAGCAGTCCGACATGGACAGGGAACTATGGCTACACCTTC. The full variable domain, with the rest looked up from reference TRBV2 and TRBJ1-2, is EPEVTQTPSHQVTQMGQEVILRCVPISNHLYFYWYRQILGQKVEFLVSFYNNEISEKSEIFDDQFSVERPDGSNFTLKIRSTKLEDSAMYFCASSPTWTGNYGYTFGSGTRLTVV.